A single sample is the source of the 25 T cell receptor beta chains below, sequenced in a study of blood T cell repertoires in COVID-19 (dated by TCRdb to the early 2020s). Libraries were built with the immunoSEQ multiplex PCR assay. Entries here come from immuneACCESS through TCRdb and include only in-frame sequences with V and J called. Some clones fail to appear in such tables; in the studies checked, an unresolved V gene covers under half of the shortfall, and the cause of the remainder is unknown. Recorded for this sample are about 320,000 clones; 86% of them occurred a single time. The ten top clones hold around 1.5% of the sample. Sequencing used peripheral blood. The receptors stem from a woman in her 50s with acute or convalescent COVID-19.

This clone was picked up a small number of times. The chain has TRBV6-5 and TRBJ2-5; 12 bases line up with TRBD2. Trimming cost V 6 bases and J 3 bases; bases outside gene matches: 5. The germline gives CDR1 MNHEY, CDR2 SVGAGI. The CDR3 spans 15 residues. CDR3 DNA sequence: TGTGCCAGCAGGCTCTCTAGCGGGAGGGAAGAGACCCAGTACTTC. Protein product: CASRLSSGREETQYF.

The rearrangement joins TRBV28 to TRBJ2-1; 7 bases align to TRBD2. CDR1 is MDHEN, CDR2 SYDVKM, per germline. This CDR3 region has 15 residues. The J segment lost 9 bases and the V segment lost 3 bases, leaving 11 bases of the junction unmatched. CDR3 DNA: TGTGCCAGCAGTTTTGGAGGGAGGGCTGGTTTTGAGCAGTTCTTC. This sequence encodes CASSFGGRAGFEQFF.

This clone came up once. The chain employs TRBV9 and TRBJ2-7; TRBD2 matches 9 bases. The CDR3 has 14 residues. V lost 0 bases to trimming and J lost 2 bases; unmatched junction nucleotides: 0. Germline assignment: CDR1 SGDLS and CDR2 YYNGEE. In DNA, the CDR3 is TGTGCCAGCAGCGTAGGACTAGCGGCCTACGAGCAGTACTTC. Translated, it gives CASSVGLAAYEQYF.

This chain uses TRBV29-1 with TRBJ1-1; no clear D. CDR3 length equals 11 residues. V lost 2 bases and J lost 12, with 13 bases in between. Germline loops: CDR1 SQVTM, CDR2 ANQGSEA. CDR3 DNA sequence: TGCAGCGTTGAAAAGACACCTCAAACTTTCTTT. Protein product: CSVEKTPQTFF.

The chain is built from TRBV5-1 and TRBJ2-1; 9 bases are a match to TRBD2. V lost 4 bases, J lost 9 bases, and 5 bases stayed unmatched. Germline lookup yields CDR1 SGHRS and CDR2 YFSETQ. The CDR3 is 13 amino acids. In DNA, the CDR3 is TGCGCCAGCAGCCGGACTAGCGAGGTTGAGCAGTTCTTC. It is translated as CASSRTSEVEQFF.

The V call is TRBV12-5, the J call TRBJ2-1; tentative D call: TRBD2 (5 bases). CDR3 size: 17 residues. Germline loops: CDR1 LGHNT, CDR2 FRNRAP. V was cut by 0 bases and J by 2 bases, with 14 bases left in between. CDR3 DNA: TGTGCTAGTGGTTTGGTTCGAGGGAGCGGAGCCTACAATGAGCAGTTCTTC. Translated, it gives CASGLVRGSGAYNEQFF. Supplemented by reference TRBV12-5 and TRBJ2-1, the full variable domain reads DARVTQTPRHKVTEMGQEVTMRCQPILGHNTVFWYRQTMMQGLELLAYFRNRAPLDDSGMPKDRFSAEMPDATLATLKIQPSEPRDSAVYFCASGLVRGSGAYNEQFFGPGTRLTVL.

The chain joins TRBV29-1 to TRBJ2-7, with 9 bases lining up with TRBD1. V lost 4 bases to trimming and J lost 6 bases; unmatched junction nucleotides: 1. The length of the CDR3 is 11 residues. The germline V gene has CDR1 SQVTM and CDR2 ANQGSEA. As DNA, the CDR3 is TGCAGCGTTGGACAGGGGGGCGAGCAGTACTTC. Translated: CSVGQGGEQYF.

The J gene is TRBJ2-1, the V gene TRBV14, with 7 bases that match TRBD2. Germline V lookup: CDR1 SGHDN, CDR2 FVKESK. V dropped 0 bases and J dropped 12; count of bases not matched to a gene: 5. There are 13 residues in the CDR3. For the CDR3, the DNA is TGTGCCAGCAGCCAAGAACTAGCGAGTGGGCAGTTCTTC. The encoded protein is CASSQELASGQFF.

CDR3 amino acids: CASSSLKDTQYF. The CDR3 DNA is TGTGCCAGCTCTTCTTTAAAAGATACGCAGTATTTT. This chain joins TRBV18 and TRBJ2-3, with D unclear. This CDR3 has 12 residues. Germline V gene data show CDR1 as KGHSH and CDR2 as LQKENI. V was clipped by 6 bases and J by 5 bases, with 9 bases between them. Based on the CDR3 plus reference TRBV18 and TRBJ2-3, the full variable domain is NAGVMQNPRHLVRRRGQEARLRCSPMKGHSHVYWYRQLPEEGLKFMVYLQKENIIDESGMPKERFSAEFPKEGPSILRIQQVVRGDSAAYFCASSSLKDTQYFGPGTRLTVL.

The chain links TRBV5-4 to TRBJ2-1; 7 bases line up with TRBD1. Germline-derived CDR1 and CDR2 are SGHNT and YYREEE (reference sequence). Trimming at V came to 4 bases and at J to 9 bases, leaving 10 bases not matched to a gene. The CDR3 runs 14 residues. The CDR3 loop reads CASSRDSTTREQFF. Written as DNA, the CDR3 is TGTGCCAGCAGCCGGGACAGCACTACACGTGAGCAGTTCTTC.

The chain combines TRBV7-2 with TRBJ2-1; D is uncertain. Germline loops: CDR1 SGHTA, CDR2 FQGNSA. Trimming took off 3 bases at V and 5 bases at J, with 8 bases between the two ends. CDR3 length: 13 amino acids. CDR3: CASSFGPNNEQFF. The CDR3 nucleotides read TGTGCCAGCAGCTTTGGGCCGAACAATGAGCAGTTCTTC.

The V and J genes are TRBV3-1 (or the pseudogene TRBV3-2) and TRBJ2-5; D may be TRBD2 (6 bases). CDR3 length: 12 residues. V lost 1 base and J 10 bases, leaving 10 bases between the germline ends. From germline, CDR1 is LGHDT and CDR2 YNNKEL (reference sequence). CDR3 loop: CASSQAWRGQYF. In DNA, the CDR3 is TGTGCCAGCAGCCAAGCTTGGCGGGGCCAGTACTTC.

V and J are TRBV27 and TRBJ2-1; 10 nucleotides match TRBD2. The germline CDR1 and CDR2 sequences are MNHEY and SMNVEV (reference sequence). The V and J ends lost 4 bases and 6 bases, in that order; junction bases with no gene match: 9. This CDR3 spans 16 amino acids. The CDR3 coding sequence is TGTGCCAGCAGTTCACCGGGACTAGCGACCCTCAATGAGCAGTTCTTC. This sequence encodes CASSSPGLATLNEQFF.

The rearrangement uses TRBV7-2 and TRBJ2-3, with 7 nucleotides matching TRBD2. Germline CDR1 reads SGHTA; CDR2 reads FQGNSA. The CDR3 loop spans 15 amino acids. With V trimmed by 3 bases and J by 3 bases, 6 bases remained unmatched. CDR3 sequence: CASSLGWTSTDTQYF. The DNA for the CDR3 is TGTGCCAGCAGCTTGGGTTGGACTAGTACAGATACGCAGTATTTT.

This sequence joins TRBV19 and TRBJ2-3, with 12 positions matching TRBD2. This CDR3 comprises 16 residues. Germline values: CDR1 LNHDA, CDR2 SQIVND (reference sequence). With 1 base clipped from V and 6 bases from J, the junction kept 5 bases outside the gene matches. CDR3 nucleotides: TGTGCCAGTAGTATAGCAAGGACTAGCGGGACCGATACGCAGTATTTT. This gives the protein CASSIARTSGTDTQYF.

The chain is built from TRBV18 and TRBJ2-7, with 8 bases matching TRBD2. Germline assignment: CDR1 KGHSH and CDR2 LQKENI. J lost 0 bases, V lost 0 bases, and 1 base had no gene match. This CDR3 is 15 amino acids long. The CDR3 DNA is TGTGCCAGCTCACCACCCAGCGGGAGCTCCTACGAGCAGTACTTC. Protein product: CASSPPSGSSYEQYF.

CDR3: CSVVASGSRTDTQYF. The CDR3 DNA reads as TGCAGCGTTGTGGCTAGCGGGAGTAGGACAGATACGCAGTATTTT. The chain couples TRBV29-1 to TRBJ2-3; 10 nucleotides match TRBD2. Germline V lookup: CDR1 SQVTM, CDR2 ANQGSEA. There are 15 residues in the CDR3. V was pared by 4 bases and J by 3 bases, with 7 bases of the junction left unmatched.

This chain connects TRBV7-9 to TRBJ2-1, with 9 bases identical to TRBD2. Trimming cost V 0 bases and J 10 bases; bases outside gene matches: 7. Germline loops: CDR1 SEHNR, CDR2 FQNEAQ (reference sequence). CDR3 length equals 15 residues. The CDR3 here is CASSLAAAGGLEQFF. CDR3 sequence (DNA): TGTGCCAGCAGCTTAGCGGCAGCGGGGGGTCTGGAGCAGTTCTTC. Full variable domain (remainder filled in from reference TRBV7-9 and TRBJ2-1): DTGVSQNPRHKITKRGQNVTFRCDPISEHNRLYWYRQTLGQGPEFLTYFQNEAQLEKSRLLSDRFSAERPKGSFSTLEIQRTEQGDSAMYLCASSLAAAGGLEQFFGPGTRLTVL.

This chain uses TRBV15 with TRBJ2-3, with D maybe TRBD2 (6 bases). The germline V and J ends were trimmed by 1 base and 10 bases, with 15 bases remaining between them. There are 14 residues in the CDR3. Germline V gene data show CDR1 as LNHNV and CDR2 as YYDKDF (reference sequence). CDR3 residues: CATSRGRSGYSQYF. The CDR3 coding sequence is TGTGCCACCAGCAGAGGTCGGAGCGGGTATTCGCAGTATTTT.

This sequence joins TRBV5-1 and TRBJ2-1; 11 positions agree with TRBD2. V gave up 4 bases and J gave up 4 bases; unmatched junction bases: 4. The V gene's germline CDR1 is SGHRS and CDR2 YFSETQ. The CDR3 has 15 amino acids. This CDR3 reads CASSAGLAVYNEQFF. The CDR3 nucleotides are TGCGCCAGCAGCGCGGGACTAGCGGTGTACAATGAGCAGTTCTTC.

The CDR3 region has the DNA TGCGCCAGCAGCTATACAGGAGACCAAGAGACCCAGTACTTC. Its protein is CASSYTGDQETQYF. The rearrangement joins TRBV5-1 to TRBJ2-5; D might be TRBD1 (5 bases). The V end lost 3 bases, the J end lost 0 bases, and 9 bases lay between the germline ends. This CDR3 region has 14 residues. The germline V gene has CDR1 SGHRS and CDR2 YFSETQ. Full variable domain (outside the CDR3, taken from reference TRBV5-1 and TRBJ2-5): KAGVTQTPRYLIKTRGQQVTLSCSPISGHRSVSWYQQTPGQGLQFLFEYFSETQRNKGNFPGRFSGRQFSNSRSEMNVSTLELGDSALYLCASSYTGDQETQYFGPGTRLLVL.

The genes are TRBV7-2 and TRBJ1-1, with D perhaps TRBD1 (5 bases). The V and J ends lost 6 bases and 0 bases respectively, with 14 bases between them. The CDR3 consists of 15 residues. Germline V gene sequence: CDR1 SGHTA, CDR2 FQGNSA. This CDR3 is CASSYIPTVNTEAFF. DNA of the CDR3: TGTGCCAGCAGTTACATACCGACAGTGAACACTGAAGCTTTCTTT.

V usage is TRBV20-1 and J usage is TRBJ2-3; tentative D call: TRBD2 (5 bases). With 3 bases removed from V and 10 bases from J, the gap between germline ends came to 11 bases. CDR1 and CDR2 (germline): DFQATT, SNEGSKA (reference sequence). The CDR3 is 11 amino acids. As DNA, the CDR3 is TGCAGTGCTAGGGGCGGGTCAGCGCAGTATTTT. Translating gives CSARGGSAQYF.

V gene TRBV7-2 combines with J gene TRBJ1-2, with 7 positions matching TRBD1. Germline assignment: CDR1 SGHTA and CDR2 FQGNSA. V trimming: 4 bases; J trimming: 8 bases; junction bases outside the gene matches: 13. The CDR3 has 15 amino acids. CDR3 protein: CASSSAGTEAGGYTF. The CDR3 nucleotides are TGTGCCAGCAGCTCTGCCGGGACAGAGGCGGGCGGCTACACCTTC.

The J gene is TRBJ1-5, the V gene TRBV27, with TRBD1 as a possible D gene (6 bases). Germline CDR1 MNHEY, CDR2 SMNVEV (reference sequence). V dropped 5 bases and J dropped 5 bases, with 13 bases sitting between them. The length of the CDR3 is 14 residues. The CDR3 region is CASSPTGSHQPQHF. The CDR3 DNA is TGTGCCAGCAGTCCTACAGGGAGCCATCAGCCCCAGCATTTT.